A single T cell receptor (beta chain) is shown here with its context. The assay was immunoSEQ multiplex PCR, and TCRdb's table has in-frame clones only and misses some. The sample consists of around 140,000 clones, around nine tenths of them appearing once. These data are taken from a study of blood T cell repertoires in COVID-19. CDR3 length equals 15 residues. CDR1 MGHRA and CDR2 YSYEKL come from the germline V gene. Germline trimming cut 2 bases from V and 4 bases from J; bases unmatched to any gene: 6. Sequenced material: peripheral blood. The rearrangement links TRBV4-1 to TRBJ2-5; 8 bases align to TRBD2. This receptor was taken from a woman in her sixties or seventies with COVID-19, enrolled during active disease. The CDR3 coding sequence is TGCGCCAGCAGCCAACACTCACGGGGGGGAGAGACCCAGTACTTC. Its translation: CASSQHSRGGETQYF.